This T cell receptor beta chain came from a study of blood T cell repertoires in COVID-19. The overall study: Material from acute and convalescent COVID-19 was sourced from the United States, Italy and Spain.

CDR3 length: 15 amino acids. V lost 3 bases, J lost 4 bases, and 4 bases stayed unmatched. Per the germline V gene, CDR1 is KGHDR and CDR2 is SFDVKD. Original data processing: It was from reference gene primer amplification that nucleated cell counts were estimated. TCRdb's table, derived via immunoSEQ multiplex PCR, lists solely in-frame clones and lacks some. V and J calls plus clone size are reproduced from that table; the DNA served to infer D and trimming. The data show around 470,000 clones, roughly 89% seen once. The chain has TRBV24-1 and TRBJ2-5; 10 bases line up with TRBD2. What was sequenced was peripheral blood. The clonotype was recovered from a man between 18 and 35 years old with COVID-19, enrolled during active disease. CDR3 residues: CATSDARTSGETQYF. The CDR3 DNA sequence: TGTGCCACCAGTGATGCAAGGACTAGCGGAGAGACCCAGTACTTC.